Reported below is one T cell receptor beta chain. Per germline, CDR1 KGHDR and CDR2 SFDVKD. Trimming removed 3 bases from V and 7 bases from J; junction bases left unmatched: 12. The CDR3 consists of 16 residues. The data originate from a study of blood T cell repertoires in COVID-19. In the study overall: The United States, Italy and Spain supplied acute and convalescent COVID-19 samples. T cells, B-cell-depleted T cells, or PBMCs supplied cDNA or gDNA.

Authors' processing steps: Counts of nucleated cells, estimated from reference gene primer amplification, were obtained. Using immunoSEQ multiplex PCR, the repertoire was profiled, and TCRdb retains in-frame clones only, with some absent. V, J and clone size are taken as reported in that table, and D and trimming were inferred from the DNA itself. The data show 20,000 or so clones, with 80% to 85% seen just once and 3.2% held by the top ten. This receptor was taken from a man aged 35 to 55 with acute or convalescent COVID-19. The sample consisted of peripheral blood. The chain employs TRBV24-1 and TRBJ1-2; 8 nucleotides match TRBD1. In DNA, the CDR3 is TGTGCCACCAGTGATCCTGGGGCGACAGGGGACGGTGGCTACACCTTC. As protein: CATSDPGATGDGGYTF.